In its sample, the clone carrying this T cell receptor beta chain was seen a few times. The CDR3 is 14 amino acids. The V end lost 3 bases, the J end lost 4 bases, and 10 bases lay between the germline ends. Germline loops: CDR1 MRHNA, CDR2 SNTAGT. TCRdb recomputed calls from the reads with MiXCR, one row per CDR3 protein. This table holds around 450,000 distinct CDR3 sequences, 30% to 40% found once. The sample is drawn from a study of T cell repertoires in cytomegalovirus infection. The wider study: In public TCR beta signatures, there were indications of both CMV infection and matching HLA type.

The sequence derives from a human donor in good health (CMV status not recorded). Some clones in this sample may be carry-over from other donors' samples. The V call is TRBV6-4, the J call TRBJ2-1; no clear D gene. The specimen sequenced was PBMCs. Here the CDR3 DNA reads TGTGCCAGCAGTGAAAGTGCAGCATACAATGAGCAGTTCTTC. It is translated as CASSESAAYNEQFF.